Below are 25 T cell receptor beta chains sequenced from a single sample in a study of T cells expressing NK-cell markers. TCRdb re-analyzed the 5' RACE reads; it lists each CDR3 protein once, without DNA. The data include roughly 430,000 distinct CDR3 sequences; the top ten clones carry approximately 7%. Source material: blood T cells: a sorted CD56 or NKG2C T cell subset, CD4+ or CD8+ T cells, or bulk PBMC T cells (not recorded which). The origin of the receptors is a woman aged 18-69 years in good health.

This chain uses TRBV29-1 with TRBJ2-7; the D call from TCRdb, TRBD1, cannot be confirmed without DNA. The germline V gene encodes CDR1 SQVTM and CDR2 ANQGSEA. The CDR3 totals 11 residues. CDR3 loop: CSVEGLGEQYF.

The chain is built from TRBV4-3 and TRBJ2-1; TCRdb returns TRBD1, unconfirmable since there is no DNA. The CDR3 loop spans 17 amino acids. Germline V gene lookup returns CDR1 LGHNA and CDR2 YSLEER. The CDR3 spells CASSQEFAGTLYNEQFF.

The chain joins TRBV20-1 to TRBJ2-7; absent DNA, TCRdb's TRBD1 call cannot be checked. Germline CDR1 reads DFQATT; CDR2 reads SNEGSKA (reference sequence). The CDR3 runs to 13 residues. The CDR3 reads CSASQDRYHEQYF.

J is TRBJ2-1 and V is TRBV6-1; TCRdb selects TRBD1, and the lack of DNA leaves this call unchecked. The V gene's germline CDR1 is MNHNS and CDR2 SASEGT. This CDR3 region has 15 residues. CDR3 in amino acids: CASSARGGNYNEQFF.

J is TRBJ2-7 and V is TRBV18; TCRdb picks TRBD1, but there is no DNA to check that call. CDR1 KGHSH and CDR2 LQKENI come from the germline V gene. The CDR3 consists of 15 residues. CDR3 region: CASSAPDRASMEQYF.

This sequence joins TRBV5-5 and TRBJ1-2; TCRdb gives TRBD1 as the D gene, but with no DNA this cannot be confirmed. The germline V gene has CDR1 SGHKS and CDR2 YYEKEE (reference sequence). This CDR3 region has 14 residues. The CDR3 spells CASSRVTGLGGYTF.

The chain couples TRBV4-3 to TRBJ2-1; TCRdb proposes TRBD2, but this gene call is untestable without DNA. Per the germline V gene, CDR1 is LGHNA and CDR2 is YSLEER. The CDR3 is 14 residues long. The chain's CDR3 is CASSPAGIDNEQFF.

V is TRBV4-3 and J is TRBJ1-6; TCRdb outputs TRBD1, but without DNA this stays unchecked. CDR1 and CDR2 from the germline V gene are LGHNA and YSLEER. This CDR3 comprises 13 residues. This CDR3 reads CASSQWRGTPLHF.

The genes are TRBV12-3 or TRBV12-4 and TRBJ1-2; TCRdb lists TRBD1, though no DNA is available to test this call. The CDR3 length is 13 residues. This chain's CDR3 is CASSLQGAHGYTF.

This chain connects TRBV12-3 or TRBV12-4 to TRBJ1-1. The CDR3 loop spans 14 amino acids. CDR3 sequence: CASSLAHSNTEAFF.

The CDR3 loop reads CSGGGLPQETQYF. The chain uses TRBV20-1 and TRBJ2-5; TCRdb returns TRBD1, unconfirmable since there is no DNA. The CDR3 loop spans 13 amino acids. Germline V gene data show CDR1 as DFQATT and CDR2 as SNEGSKA (reference sequence).

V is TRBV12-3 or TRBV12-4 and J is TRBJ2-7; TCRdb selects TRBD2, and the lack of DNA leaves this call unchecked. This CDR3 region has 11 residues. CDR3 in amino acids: CASSSQYEQYF.

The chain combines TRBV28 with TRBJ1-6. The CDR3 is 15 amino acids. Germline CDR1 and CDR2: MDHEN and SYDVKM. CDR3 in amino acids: CASSPSAHIGSPLHF.

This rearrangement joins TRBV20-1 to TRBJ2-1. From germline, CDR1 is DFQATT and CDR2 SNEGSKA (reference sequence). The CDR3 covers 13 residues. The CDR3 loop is CSARDSGYNEQFF.

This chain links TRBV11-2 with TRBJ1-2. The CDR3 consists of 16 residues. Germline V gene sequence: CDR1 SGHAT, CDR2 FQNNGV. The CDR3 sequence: CASSFTLRRNNYGYTF.

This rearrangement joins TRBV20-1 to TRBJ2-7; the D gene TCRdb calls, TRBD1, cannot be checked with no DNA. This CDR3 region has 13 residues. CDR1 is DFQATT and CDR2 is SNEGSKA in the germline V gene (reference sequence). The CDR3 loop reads CSATRDGAYEQYF.

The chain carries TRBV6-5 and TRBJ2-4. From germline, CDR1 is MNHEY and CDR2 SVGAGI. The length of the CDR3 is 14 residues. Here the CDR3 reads CASVTRVSKNIQYF.

The CDR3 reads CASSYPRGIRLDTEAFF. V is TRBV6-2 or TRBV6-3 and J is TRBJ1-1. Germline CDR1 and CDR2: MNHEY and SVGEGT. The CDR3 is 17 residues long.

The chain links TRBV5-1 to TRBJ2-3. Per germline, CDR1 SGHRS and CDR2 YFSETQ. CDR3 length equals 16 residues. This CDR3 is CASSLNTVGITDTQYF.

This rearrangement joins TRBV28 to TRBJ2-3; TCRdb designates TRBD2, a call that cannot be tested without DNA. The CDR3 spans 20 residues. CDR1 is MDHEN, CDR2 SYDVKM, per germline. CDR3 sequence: CASSSELGQGHRYAADTQYF.

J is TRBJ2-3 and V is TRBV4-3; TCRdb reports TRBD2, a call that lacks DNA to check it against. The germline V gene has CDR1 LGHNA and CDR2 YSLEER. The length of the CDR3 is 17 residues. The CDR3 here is CASSQTSGGSITDTQYF.

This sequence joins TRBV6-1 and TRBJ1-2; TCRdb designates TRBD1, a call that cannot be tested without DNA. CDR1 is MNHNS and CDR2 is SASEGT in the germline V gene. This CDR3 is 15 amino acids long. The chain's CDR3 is CASSPSTGGGYGYTF.

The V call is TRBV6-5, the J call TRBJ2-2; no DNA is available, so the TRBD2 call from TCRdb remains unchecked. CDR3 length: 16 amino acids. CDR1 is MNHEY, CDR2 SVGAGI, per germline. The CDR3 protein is CASSYSRGRVGGELFF.

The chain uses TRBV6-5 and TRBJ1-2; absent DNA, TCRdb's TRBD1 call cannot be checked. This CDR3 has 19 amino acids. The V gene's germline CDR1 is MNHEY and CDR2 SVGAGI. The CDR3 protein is CASSSLGGTGVALNYGYTF.

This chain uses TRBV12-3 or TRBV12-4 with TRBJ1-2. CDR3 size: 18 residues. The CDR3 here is CASSLDLRVTKPNYGYTF.